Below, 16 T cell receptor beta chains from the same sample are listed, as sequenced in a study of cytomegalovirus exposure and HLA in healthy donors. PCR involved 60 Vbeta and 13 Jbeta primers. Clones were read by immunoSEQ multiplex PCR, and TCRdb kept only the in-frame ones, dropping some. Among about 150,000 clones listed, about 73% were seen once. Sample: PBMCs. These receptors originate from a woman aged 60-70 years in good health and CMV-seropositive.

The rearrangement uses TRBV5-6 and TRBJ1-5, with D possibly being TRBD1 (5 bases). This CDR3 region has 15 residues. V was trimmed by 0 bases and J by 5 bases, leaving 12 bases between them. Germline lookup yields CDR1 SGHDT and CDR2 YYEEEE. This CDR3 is CASSLGQGGHQPQHF. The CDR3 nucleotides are TGTGCCAGCAGCTTGGGGCAGGGCGGTCATCAGCCCCAGCATTTT. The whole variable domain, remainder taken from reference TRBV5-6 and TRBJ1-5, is DAGVTQSPTHLIKTRGQQVTLRCSPKSGHDTVSWYQQALGQGPQFIFQYYEEEERQRGNFPDRFSGHQFPNYSSELNVNALLLGDSALYLCASSLGQGGHQPQHFGDGTRLSIL.

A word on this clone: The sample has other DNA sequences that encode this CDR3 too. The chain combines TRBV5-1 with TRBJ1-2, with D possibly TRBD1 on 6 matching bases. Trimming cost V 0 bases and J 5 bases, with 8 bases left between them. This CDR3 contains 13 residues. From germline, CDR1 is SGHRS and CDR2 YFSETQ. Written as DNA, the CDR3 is TGCGCCAGCAGCTTGGAAGGACAGTATGGCTACACCTTC. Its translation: CASSLEGQYGYTF. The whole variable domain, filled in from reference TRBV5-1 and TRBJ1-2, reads KAGVTQTPRYLIKTRGQQVTLSCSPISGHRSVSWYQQTPGQGLQFLFEYFSETQRNKGNFPGRFSGRQFSNSRSEMNVSTLELGDSALYLCASSLEGQYGYTFGSGTRLTVV.

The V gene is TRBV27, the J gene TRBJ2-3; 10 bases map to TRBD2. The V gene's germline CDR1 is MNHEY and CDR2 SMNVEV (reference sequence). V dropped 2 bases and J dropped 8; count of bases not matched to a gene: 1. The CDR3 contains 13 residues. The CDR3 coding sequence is TGTGCCAGCAGTTTAGCTAGCGGGAGTACGCAGTATTTT. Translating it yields CASSLASGSTQYF.

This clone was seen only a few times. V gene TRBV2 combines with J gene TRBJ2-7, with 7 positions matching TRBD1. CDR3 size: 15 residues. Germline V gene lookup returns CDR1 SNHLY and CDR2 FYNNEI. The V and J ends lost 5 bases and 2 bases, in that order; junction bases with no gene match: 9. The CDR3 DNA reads TGTGCCAGCAGTCCAGACAGGGCTTCCCCCTACGAGCAGTACTTC. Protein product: CASSPDRASPYEQYF.

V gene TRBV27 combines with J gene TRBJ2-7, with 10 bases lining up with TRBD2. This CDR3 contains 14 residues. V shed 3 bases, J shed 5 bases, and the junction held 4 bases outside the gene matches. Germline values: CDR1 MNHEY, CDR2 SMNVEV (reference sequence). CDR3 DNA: TGTGCCAGCAGTTTTCGACTAGCGGGTAACGAGCAGTACTTC. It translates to CASSFRLAGNEQYF.

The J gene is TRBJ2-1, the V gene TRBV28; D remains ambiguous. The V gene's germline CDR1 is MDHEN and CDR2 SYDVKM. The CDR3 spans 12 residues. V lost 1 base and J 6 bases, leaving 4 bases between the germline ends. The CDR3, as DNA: TGTGCCAGCAGTTTATCCATCAATGAGCAGTTCTTC. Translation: CASSLSINEQFF.

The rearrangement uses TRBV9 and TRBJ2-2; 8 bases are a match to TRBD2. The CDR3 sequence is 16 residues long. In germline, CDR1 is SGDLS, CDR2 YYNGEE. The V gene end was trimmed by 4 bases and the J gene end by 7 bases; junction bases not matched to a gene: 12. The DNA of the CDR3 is TGTGCCAGCAGCCCACACCAGAGCGGGAGCCTCGGGGAGCTGTTTTTT. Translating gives CASSPHQSGSLGELFF.

CDR3 in DNA: TGTGCTAGTGGTTTGTCCTACAGGGACGAGCAGTACTTC. Translation: CASGLSYRDEQYF. V usage is TRBV12-5 and J usage is TRBJ2-7; weak D call: TRBD1 (6 bases). Trimming shortened V by 2 bases and J by 5 bases, and 10 bases separated the two germline ends. The CDR3 is 13 residues long. The germline V gene has CDR1 LGHNT and CDR2 FRNRAP.

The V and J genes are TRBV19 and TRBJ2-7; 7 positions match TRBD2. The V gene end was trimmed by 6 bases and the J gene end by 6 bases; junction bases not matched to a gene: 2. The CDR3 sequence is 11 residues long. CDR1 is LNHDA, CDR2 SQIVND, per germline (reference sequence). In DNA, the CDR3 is TGTGCCAGTAGCGAGCGGGGCGAGCAGTACTTC. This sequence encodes CASSERGEQYF. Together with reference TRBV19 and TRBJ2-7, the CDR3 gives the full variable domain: DGGITQSPKYLFRKEGQNVTLSCEQNLNHDAMYWYRQDPGQGLRLIYYSQIVNDFQKGDIAEGYSVSREKKESFPLTVTSAQKNPTAFYLCASSERGEQYFGPGTRLTVT.

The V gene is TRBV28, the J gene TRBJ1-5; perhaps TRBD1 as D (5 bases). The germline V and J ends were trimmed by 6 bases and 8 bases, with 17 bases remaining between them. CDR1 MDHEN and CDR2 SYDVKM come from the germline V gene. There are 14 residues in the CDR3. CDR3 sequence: CASSPTGYVKPQHF. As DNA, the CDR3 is TGTGCCAGCAGCCCAACAGGCTACGTTAAGCCCCAGCATTTT.

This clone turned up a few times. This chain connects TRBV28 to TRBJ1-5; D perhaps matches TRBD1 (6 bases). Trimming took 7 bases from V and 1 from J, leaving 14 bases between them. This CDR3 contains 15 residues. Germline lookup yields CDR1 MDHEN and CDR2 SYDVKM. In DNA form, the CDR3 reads TGTGCCAGCACCAGGGACATTGGGAGCAATCAGCCCCAGCATTTT. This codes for CASTRDIGSNQPQHF.

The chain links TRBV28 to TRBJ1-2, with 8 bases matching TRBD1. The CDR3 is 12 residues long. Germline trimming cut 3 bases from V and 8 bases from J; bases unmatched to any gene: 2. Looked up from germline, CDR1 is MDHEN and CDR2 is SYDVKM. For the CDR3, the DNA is TGTGCCAGCAGTTTGACAGGGGAGGGCTACACCTTC. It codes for CASSLTGEGYTF.

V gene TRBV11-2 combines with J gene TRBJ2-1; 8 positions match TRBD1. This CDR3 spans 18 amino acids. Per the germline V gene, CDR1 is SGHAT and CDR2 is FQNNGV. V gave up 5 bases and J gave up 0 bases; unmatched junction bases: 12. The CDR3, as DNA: TGTGCCAGCAGCCTCCGGGACAGGTTTACTAGCTCCTACAATGAGCAGTTCTTC. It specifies CASSLRDRFTSSYNEQFF.

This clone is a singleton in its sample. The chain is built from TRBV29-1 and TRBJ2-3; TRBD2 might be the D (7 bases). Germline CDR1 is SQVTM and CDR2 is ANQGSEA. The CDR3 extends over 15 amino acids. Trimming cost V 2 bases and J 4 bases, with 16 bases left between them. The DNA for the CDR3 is TGCAGCGTTGAAAATTCCGACGGGGGGCCAGATACGCAGTATTTT. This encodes CSVENSDGGPDTQYF.

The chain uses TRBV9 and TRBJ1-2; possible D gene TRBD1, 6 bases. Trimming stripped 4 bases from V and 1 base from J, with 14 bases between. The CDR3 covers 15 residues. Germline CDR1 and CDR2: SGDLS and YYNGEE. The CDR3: CASSPPRGGNYGYTF. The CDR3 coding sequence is TGTGCCAGCAGCCCCCCTAGGGGGGGTAACTATGGCTACACCTTC.

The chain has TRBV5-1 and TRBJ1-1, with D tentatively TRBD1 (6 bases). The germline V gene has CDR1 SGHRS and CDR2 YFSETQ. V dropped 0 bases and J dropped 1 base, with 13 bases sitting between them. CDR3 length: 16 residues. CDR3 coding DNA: TGCGCCAGCAGCTTGGCCGGGGGGCGGCGGAACACTGAAGCTTTCTTT. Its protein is CASSLAGGRRNTEAFF.